This TCR beta chain was profiled in a study of CD4+ T cells in melanoma. The V end lost 4 bases, the J end lost 4 bases, and 23 bases lay between the germline ends. The CDR3 runs to 17 residues. Germline V gene data show CDR1 as MNHEY and CDR2 as SMNVEV (reference sequence). Profiling relied on immunoSEQ multiplex PCR, and the TCRdb table lists in-frame clones only, not all of them. Of fewer than 4,500 clones in the sample, about 65% were seen once. This clone came up a few times. Sequencing used cells from a culture (not recorded whether cultured in vitro). The V gene is TRBV27, the J gene TRBJ2-7; a weak D match, TRBD1 (5 bases). The sequence derives from a human donor with melanoma. CDR3 loop: CASSSARQGGYAYEQYF. The CDR3 DNA sequence: TGTGCCAGCAGTTCAGCCCGCCAGGGTGGTTATGCATACGAGCAGTACTTC.